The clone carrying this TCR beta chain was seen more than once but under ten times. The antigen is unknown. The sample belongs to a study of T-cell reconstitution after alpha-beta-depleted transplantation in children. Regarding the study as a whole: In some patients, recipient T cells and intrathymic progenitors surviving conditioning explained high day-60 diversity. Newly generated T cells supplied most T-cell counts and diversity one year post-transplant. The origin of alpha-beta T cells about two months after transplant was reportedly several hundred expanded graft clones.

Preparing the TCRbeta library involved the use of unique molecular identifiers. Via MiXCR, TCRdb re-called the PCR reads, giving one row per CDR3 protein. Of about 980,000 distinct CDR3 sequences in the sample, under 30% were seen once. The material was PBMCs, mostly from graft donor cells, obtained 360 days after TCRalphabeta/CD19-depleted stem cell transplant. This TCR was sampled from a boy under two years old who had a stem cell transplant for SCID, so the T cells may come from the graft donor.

CDR3 sequence: CASSDFRDTVFF. CDR3 DNA: TGTGCCAGCAGTGATTTTCGGGACACGGTTTTCTTC. The J gene is TRBJ2-1, the V gene TRBV6-1; perhaps TRBD1 as D (6 bases). Deletions cut 3 bases from V and 16 bases from J, with 16 bases between. CDR1 and CDR2 (germline): MNHNS, SASEGT. The CDR3 consists of 12 residues.